Given below is one TCR beta chain in context. These data are taken from a study of T cell changes during pregnancy in multiple sclerosis. Between the trimmed V and J ends, which lost 5 bases and 0 bases, there was a span of 10 bases. Germline loops: CDR1 SGHTA, CDR2 FQGNSA. There are 14 residues in the CDR3. Sequencing was performed with immunoSEQ multiplex PCR; in TCRdb, only in-frame clones are kept and a portion is missing. The data hold 90,000 to 120,000 clones, with around 93% observed a single time. This receptor was taken from a female donor in good health, enrolled as a control in a pregnancy study. The gene calls are TRBV7-2 and TRBJ1-1; D remains unclear. The sequenced sample was peripheral blood, obtained in the third trimester of pregnancy. The CDR3 bases are TGTGCCAGCAGCCCTCGAGGAGTGAACACTGAAGCTTTCTTT. Protein: CASSPRGVNTEAFF. The whole variable domain, filled in from reference TRBV7-2 and TRBJ1-1, reads GAGVSQSPSNKVTEKGKDVELRCDPISGHTALYWYRQSLGQGLEFLIYFQGNSAPDKSGLPSDRFSAERTGGSVSTLTIQRTQQEDSAVYLCASSPRGVNTEAFFGQGTRLTVV.